The 24 T cell receptor beta chains below were found in one sample sequenced in a study of cytomegalovirus exposure and HLA in healthy donors. Primers: 60 Vbeta forward and 13 Jbeta reverse. Assay: immunoSEQ multiplex PCR; the TCRdb copy retains only in-frame clones and omits some. The sample includes approximately 60,000 clones, 75% to 85% of them seen just once. Sequences were obtained from PBMCs. All receptors derive from a man aged 30-40 years in good health and CMV-seronegative.

This chain joins TRBV5-6 and TRBJ2-1; perhaps TRBD2 as D (6 bases). Trimming took off 5 bases at V and 4 bases at J, with 25 bases between the two ends. The CDR3 extends over 18 amino acids. Germline CDR1 reads SGHDT; CDR2 reads YYEEEE. As DNA, the CDR3 is TGTGCCAGCAGGATTGGAGGGCCGGATCGCCTAAGTTACAATGAGCAGTTCTTC. It specifies CASRIGGPDRLSYNEQFF.

This rearrangement joins TRBV6-6 to TRBJ2-2, with a tentative D call TRBD2 (6 bases). The V and J ends lost 8 bases and 6 bases respectively, with 13 bases between them. The length of the CDR3 is 13 residues. Germline lookup yields CDR1 MNHNY and CDR2 SVGAGI (reference sequence). The CDR3 nucleotides are TGTGCCAGCGGGGGGACCCCCGCCGGGGAGCTGTTTTTT. It encodes CASGGTPAGELFF.

V is TRBV18 and J is TRBJ2-7; 7 bases map to TRBD1. CDR1 is KGHSH, CDR2 LQKENI, per germline. V lost 6 bases to trimming and J lost 3 bases; unmatched junction nucleotides: 11. The CDR3 runs to 15 residues. CDR3 DNA sequence: TGTGCCAGCTCCGACAGGGCCAATTCTCGCTACGAGCAGTACTTC. It translates to CASSDRANSRYEQYF.

V is TRBV9 and J is TRBJ1-1; D gene unclear. Germline CDR1 is SGDLS and CDR2 is YYNGEE. V lost 4 bases, J lost 5 bases, and 12 bases lay in between. This CDR3 is 13 amino acids long. The CDR3 reads CASSPRDGTEAFF. The CDR3 region has the DNA TGTGCCAGCAGCCCGAGAGACGGGACTGAAGCTTTCTTT.

The J gene is TRBJ1-2, the V gene TRBV9; unclear D gene. V was shortened by 0 bases and J by 3 bases, with 9 bases between the two germline ends. Germline V gene lookup returns CDR1 SGDLS and CDR2 YYNGEE. The CDR3 consists of 14 residues. The CDR3 DNA reads as TGTGCCAGCAGCGTAGCTGGCGGCTACTATGGCTACACCTTC. It translates to CASSVAGGYYGYTF.

The chain carries TRBV10-3 and TRBJ2-3; no clear D. Germline V lookup: CDR1 ENHRY, CDR2 SYGVKD. The CDR3 has 12 residues. Trimming stripped 3 bases from V and 2 bases from J, with 3 bases between. CDR3 amino acids: CAISDYTDTQYF. CDR3 in DNA: TGTGCCATCAGTGACTACACAGATACGCAGTATTTT.

By share, this clone counts as medium-sized (0.01 to 0.1%). The chain joins TRBV11-2 to TRBJ1-1; no clear D gene. V was shortened by 4 bases and J by 4 bases, with 16 bases between the two germline ends. Germline V gene lookup returns CDR1 SGHAT and CDR2 FQNNGV. The CDR3 has 15 amino acids. The CDR3, as DNA: TGTGCCAGCAGCTCCTCTCTGGGAGGGTCCACTGAAGCTTTCTTT. It codes for CASSSSLGGSTEAFF.

V usage is TRBV4-2 and J usage is TRBJ2-1; D possibly corresponds to TRBD2 (6 bases). This CDR3 has 13 amino acids. Trimming shortened V by 5 bases and J by 6 bases, and 11 bases separated the two germline ends. Germline values: CDR1 LGHNA, CDR2 YNFKEQ. CDR3 sequence reads: CASSAGPSNEQFF. The CDR3 DNA sequence: TGTGCCAGCAGCGCGGGACCGTCCAATGAGCAGTTCTTC.

The V and J genes are TRBV11-3 and TRBJ2-1; 9 bases agree with TRBD2. The CDR3 contains 16 residues. Germline-derived CDR1 and CDR2 are SGHNT and YENEEA. Trimming took 5 bases from V and 4 from J; bases not matched to a gene: 9. CDR3 in DNA: TGTGCCAGCAGCATTAGCGGGGGAAGCCCTTACAATGAGCAGTTCTTC. Protein: CASSISGGSPYNEQFF.

The chain joins TRBV7-8 to TRBJ2-5; D is perhaps TRBD2 (6 bases). V was cut by 5 bases and J by 3 bases, with 10 bases left in between. CDR3 size: 13 residues. Germline assignment: CDR1 SGHVS and CDR2 FQNEAQ. CDR3 bases: TGTGCCAGCAGCCCTTGGGGGGAAGAGACCCAGTACTTC. Its translation is CASSPWGEETQYF.

This clone has only one observation. The chain employs TRBV7-9 and TRBJ2-1; 11 nucleotides agree with TRBD1. The CDR3 runs 16 residues. Germline CDR1 SEHNR, CDR2 FQNEAQ (reference sequence). After removal of 6 bases from V and 6 bases from J, the junction contained 10 bases not matched to a gene. DNA of the CDR3: TGTGCCAGCAGTAACTTTGGACAGGGGGCGGTCAATGAGCAGTTCTTC. It encodes CASSNFGQGAVNEQFF.

The gene calls are TRBV21-1 and TRBJ2-2; TRBD2 is the table's D call, not checked against the DNA. TRBV21-1 is designated a pseudogene. The CDR3 covers 14 residues. Here the CDR3 reads CASSKVSVTGELFF. DNA for the CDR3: TGTGCCAGCAGCAAGGTTAGTGTTACCGGGGAGCTGTTTTTT.

The chain has TRBV7-6 and TRBJ1-2, with 10 positions matching TRBD1. The CDR3 contains 15 residues. V gave up 6 bases and J gave up 3 bases; unmatched junction bases: 7. Germline-derived CDR1 and CDR2 are SGHVS and FNYEAQ. The CDR3 reads CASSTSTGGHYGYTF. The CDR3 nucleotides are TGTGCCAGCAGTACATCGACAGGGGGCCACTATGGCTACACCTTC. Full variable domain (rest looked up from reference TRBV7-6 and TRBJ1-2): GAGVSQSPRYKVTKRGQDVALRCDPISGHVSLYWYRQALGQGPEFLTYFNYEAQQDKSGLPNDRFSAERPEGSISTLTIQRTEQRDSAMYRCASSTSTGGHYGYTFGSGTRLTVV.

The J gene is TRBJ1-4, the V gene TRBV6-1; D not certain. The V gene lost 5 bases and the J gene lost 3 bases, with 13 bases spanning the gap. The CDR3 spans 15 residues. Germline values: CDR1 MNHNS, CDR2 SASEGT. The CDR3 coding sequence is TGTGCCAGCAGTAGCGGGCAGTTTGCTAATGAAAAACTGTTTTTT. Its translation is CASSSGQFANEKLFF.

About this clone itself: The sample contains more than one DNA sequence encoding this CDR3. V usage is TRBV5-1 and J usage is TRBJ1-1; 7 nucleotides line up with TRBD1. J lost 4 bases, V lost 5 bases, and 8 bases had no gene match. CDR1 is SGHRS and CDR2 is YFSETQ in the germline V gene. This CDR3 region has 14 residues. CDR3 region: CASSHNRGGTEAFF. The DNA for the CDR3 is TGCGCCAGCAGTCATAACAGGGGCGGCACTGAAGCTTTCTTT. The full variable domain, rest sourced from reference TRBV5-1 and TRBJ1-1, is KAGVTQTPRYLIKTRGQQVTLSCSPISGHRSVSWYQQTPGQGLQFLFEYFSETQRNKGNFPGRFSGRQFSNSRSEMNVSTLELGDSALYLCASSHNRGGTEAFFGQGTRLTVV.

The chain is built from TRBV6-5 and TRBJ1-2, with TRBD1 matching over 8 bases. The CDR3 loop spans 12 amino acids. The trim removed 10 bases at V and 7 bases at J, leaving 8 bases unmatched. Germline assignment: CDR1 MNHEY and CDR2 SVGAGI. Here the CDR3 DNA reads TGTGCCACGACAGGGGCCGGCGGTGGCTACACCTTC. It specifies CATTGAGGGYTF.

V is TRBV28 and J is TRBJ1-2; 11 positions agree with TRBD1. J gave up 7 bases and V 6 bases, and 19 bases lay outside the gene matches. CDR3 size: 18 residues. The germline V gene encodes CDR1 MDHEN and CDR2 SYDVKM. CDR3 sequence (DNA): TGTGCCAGCAGAACACCCAGTTTGGGACAGGGGGAGTTCTTTGGCTACACCTTC. It translates to CASRTPSLGQGEFFGYTF.

The chain joins TRBV7-8 to TRBJ2-1; 10 bases are shared with TRBD2. The CDR3 length is 14 residues. The junction had 0 bases not matched to a gene; V was cut back by 2 bases and J by 5 bases. Germline lookup yields CDR1 SGHVS and CDR2 FQNEAQ. Written as DNA, the CDR3 is TGTGCCAGCAGCTTACTAGCGGGAGACAATGAGCAGTTCTTC. Residues: CASSLLAGDNEQFF.

The rearrangement joins TRBV25-1 to TRBJ2-7; tentatively, D is TRBD2 (6 bases). Germline CDR1 reads MGHDK; CDR2 reads SYGVNS. The CDR3 runs to 16 residues. The V gene lost 2 bases and the J gene lost 2 bases, with 16 bases spanning the gap. CDR3 region: CASSEATGGVPYEQYF. The CDR3 region has the DNA TGTGCCAGCAGTGAAGCGACGGGCGGGGTCCCCTACGAGCAGTACTTC.

The J gene is TRBJ1-2, the V gene TRBV7-8; D remains ambiguous. The germline gives CDR1 SGHVS, CDR2 FQNEAQ. The CDR3 sequence is 14 residues long. The V end lost 1 base, the J end lost 4 bases, and 10 bases lay between the germline ends. As DNA, the CDR3 is TGTGCCAGCAGCTTAGGAGTGAACCCCTATGGCTACACCTTC. It is translated as CASSLGVNPYGYTF.

On this clone itself: A junction end diverges from the germline sequence, so it may reflect a read error. This chain uses TRBV7-9 with TRBJ2-7; 12 bases are a match to TRBD2. Germline CDR1 is SEHNR and CDR2 is FQNEAQ (reference sequence). The CDR3 loop spans 15 amino acids. Written as DNA, the CDR3 is TGTTCCAGCAGCCCAGGACTAGCGGGGCACTACGAGCAGTACTTC. The encoded protein is CSSSPGLAGHYEQYF.

The V and J genes are TRBV5-1 and TRBJ1-2, with D unclear. The CDR3 contains 13 residues. V gave up 0 bases and J gave up 0 bases, with 3 bases separating them. Germline CDR1 reads SGHRS; CDR2 reads YFSETQ. The CDR3 nucleotides are TGCGCCAGCAGCTTGGCGGCTAACTATGGCTACACCTTC. Translated: CASSLAANYGYTF.

The CDR3 spells CASSFSRNEQFF. In DNA form, the CDR3 reads TGTGCCAGCAGCTTCTCCCGTAATGAGCAGTTCTTC. V and J are TRBV7-2 and TRBJ2-1; D not certain. V was shortened by 3 bases and J by 7 bases, with 7 bases between the two germline ends. The germline gives CDR1 SGHTA, CDR2 FQGNSA. This CDR3 spans 12 amino acids.

V gene TRBV4-1 combines with J gene TRBJ2-2; 7 nucleotides line up with TRBD2. The ends lost 4 bases at V and 4 bases at J; junction bases unmatched: 6. CDR1 and CDR2 (germline): MGHRA, YSYEKL. This CDR3 region has 15 residues. CDR3 in DNA: TGCGCCAGCAGCCCGCTAGCGGATCTCACCGGGGAGCTGTTTTTT. Its translation: CASSPLADLTGELFF.